These 19 T cell receptor beta chains came from one sample sequenced in a study of Graves' ophthalmopathy and Graves' hyperthyroidism. Using RNA transcripts, the TCR beta CDR3 regions were amplified. An opening RT-PCR round employed HTBI primers and preceded a second-round multiplex PCR. TCRdb re-analysed the multiplex PCR reads in MiXCR, keeping a single row per CDR3 protein. The sample contains about 1.1 million distinct CDR3 sequences, about 36% of which appear only once. The material sequenced was peripheral blood or thyroid tissue (not recorded which). The receptors derive from an adult man with Graves' hyperthyroidism.

The J gene is TRBJ1-2, the V gene TRBV7-3; no reliable D call. Germline V lookup: CDR1 SGHTA, CDR2 FQGTGA. The CDR3 has 13 amino acids. V was cut by 5 bases and J by 8 bases, with 15 bases left in between. CDR3 coding DNA: TGTGCCAGCAGCCAAGGGAGTTCCGCAGGCTACACCTTC. Amino acids: CASSQGSSAGYTF.

This clonotype was counted between two and nine times. J is TRBJ1-3 and V is TRBV20-1, with D tentatively TRBD1 (5 bases). Germline CDR1 DFQATT, CDR2 SNEGSKA (reference sequence). The CDR3 loop spans 15 amino acids. Trimming cost V 4 bases and J 0 bases, with 13 bases left between them. The CDR3 DNA reads TGCAGTGCTACTCCCAAAGGGGCCTCTGGAAACACCATATATTTT. Protein: CSATPKGASGNTIYF.

Concerning this clonotype: A much bigger clone sits one base away, suggesting this may be a read error. The chain employs TRBV12-3 or TRBV12-4 and TRBJ1-5; possibly TRBD1 for D (6 bases). The CDR3 runs to 15 residues. Trimming took off 6 bases at V and 6 bases at J, with 18 bases between the two ends. This CDR3 reads CASSPEWGRTQPQHF. CDR3 sequence (DNA): TGTGCCAGCAGCCCGGAGTGGGGGCGTACTCAGCCCCAGCATTTT.

The chain has TRBV5-1 and TRBJ2-5; D possibly uses TRBD1 or TRBD2 (5 bases each). Matching the DNA end better, TRBJ2-1 makes the J call doubtful. The germline gives CDR1 SGHRS, CDR2 YFSETQ. This CDR3 region has 14 residues. The CDR3 region is CASSFSGTGETQFF. As DNA, the CDR3 is TGCGCCAGCAGTTTCTCGGGGACGGGCGAGACCCAGTTCTTC.

This rearrangement joins TRBV29-1 to TRBJ2-5; TRBD1 or TRBD2 may be the D gene (6 bases each). Trimming removed 7 bases at V and 2 bases at J, with 17 bases between. Germline V gives CDR1 SQVTM, CDR2 ANQGSEA. The CDR3 covers 14 residues. The CDR3 loop reads CSARPGGPQETQYF. The CDR3 region has the DNA TGCAGCGCCCGACCTGGGGGGCCTCAAGAGACCCAGTACTTC.

This clonotype was detected once. A much larger clone lies a single base off, so this may be a read error. This chain links TRBV2 with TRBJ2-2; 9 bases map to TRBD1. The CDR3 is 15 residues long. V lost 3 bases, J lost 7 bases, and 6 bases stayed unmatched. Germline CDR1 is SNHLY and CDR2 is FYNNEI. Here the CDR3 reads CASSDKQGAVGELFF. The DNA for the CDR3 is TGTGCCAGCAGTGATAAACAGGGGGCGGTCGGGGAGCTGTTTTTT.

Comments on this clonotype: Possible read error: a much larger clone is one base away. V is TRBV20-1 and J is TRBJ1-6, with a tentative D call TRBD1 (6 bases). Germline V gene sequence: CDR1 DFQATT, CDR2 SNEGSKA (reference sequence). This CDR3 is built from 17 residues. The CDR3: CSARGPKDSSYSSPLHF. CDR3 DNA sequence: TGCAGTGCTAGAGGCCCAAAGGACAGCTCCTATAGTTCACCCCTCCACTTT.

Only a few counts were recorded for this clonotype. The J gene is TRBJ2-7, the V gene TRBV5-1; D is undetermined. Trimming took off 4 bases at V and 3 bases at J, with 17 bases between the two ends. Per the germline V gene, CDR1 is SGHRS and CDR2 is YFSETQ. This CDR3 is built from 15 residues. The CDR3 bases are TGCGCCAGCAGCCAAGAGAGTCCACCTGGCTACGAGCAGTACTTC. It yields the protein CASSQESPPGYEQYF.

Note on this clonotype: A much more abundant neighbour one base away suggests this may be a read error. The chain couples TRBV11-2 to TRBJ2-2; 7 bases map to TRBD2. The germline V gene encodes CDR1 SGHAT and CDR2 FQNNGV. This CDR3 has 13 residues. The CDR3 reads CASSPGGHGELLF. CDR3 in DNA: TGTGCCAGCAGCCCGGGAGGTCACGGGGAGCTGCTTTTT.

The rearrangement joins TRBV7-2 to TRBJ1-6; D is ambiguous. V was clipped by 11 bases and J by 7 bases, with 18 bases between them. The CDR3 length is 14 residues. CDR1 is SGHTA and CDR2 is FQGNSA in the germline V gene. The CDR3 sequence is CAWRRTDGNSPLHF. Written as DNA, the CDR3 is TGTGCCTGGAGACGAACCGATGGAAATTCACCCCTCCACTTT.

This clonotype was counted at least ten times. The gene calls are TRBV7-9 and TRBJ1-5; the match to TRBD1 covers 8 bases. The CDR3 spans 15 residues. V lost 5 bases and J lost 2; bases outside the gene matches: 5. The germline V gene has CDR1 SEHNR and CDR2 FQNEAQ (reference sequence). The CDR3 protein is CASSKDRVGNQPQHF. The CDR3 DNA follows: TGTGCCAGCAGCAAGGACAGGGTTGGCAATCAGCCCCAGCATTTT.

This chain connects TRBV15 to TRBJ2-7; no reliable D call. The CDR3 spans 13 residues. V was pared by 0 bases and J by 3 bases, with 6 bases between. Per the germline V gene, CDR1 is LNHNV and CDR2 is YYDKDF (reference sequence). CDR3 sequence (DNA): TGTGCCACCAGCAGAGAGGCGGTCTACGAGCAGTACTTC. It codes for CATSREAVYEQYF.

This clonotype was counted a few times. A much larger clone differs from this one at a single base, so this may be a read error. The CDR3 end shows no conserved phenylalanine or tryptophan, and so a read error is likely. The gene calls are TRBV10-3 and TRBJ1-2; D is perhaps TRBD1 (5 bases). V was clipped by 3 bases and J by 4 bases, with 12 bases between them. The CDR3 consists of 14 residues. The V gene's germline CDR1 is ENHRY and CDR2 SYGVKD. CDR3 region: CAISERGEGYGYTL. The CDR3 DNA reads TGTGCCATCAGTGAAAGGGGAGAAGGCTATGGCTACACCCTC.

V gene TRBV6-5 combines with J gene TRBJ2-2; D unclear. The germline V and J ends were trimmed by 7 bases and 1 base, with 13 bases remaining between them. CDR1 is MNHEY, CDR2 SVGAGI, per germline. The CDR3 is 15 residues long. CDR3 protein: CASTGPNQNTGELFF. As DNA, the CDR3 is TGTGCCAGCACCGGGCCGAATCAGAACACCGGGGAGCTGTTTTTT.

In the case of this clonotype: This may stem from a read error, because a much larger clone lies one nucleotide away. V and J are TRBV20-1 and TRBJ1-2; D unclear. The CDR3 loop spans 12 amino acids. The V gene lost 5 bases and the J gene lost 2 bases, with 9 bases spanning the gap. Germline V CDR1 and CDR2: DFQATT, SNEGSKA (reference sequence). CDR3 residues: CSAGKTNYGYTF. CDR3 nucleotide sequence: TGCAGTGCTGGTAAGACGAACTATGGCTACACCTTC.

As regards this clonotype: Given a much more abundant clone one base away, this may be a read error. This chain connects TRBV7-2 to TRBJ1-5; the match to TRBD1 covers 7 bases. The CDR3 contains 16 residues. Germline V gives CDR1 SGHTA, CDR2 FQGNSA. The CDR3 here is CASSSQGGISNQPQRF. For the CDR3, the DNA is TGTGCCAGCAGCTCCCAGGGGGGGATTAGCAATCAGCCCCAGCGTTTT. Supplemented by reference TRBV7-2 and TRBJ1-5, the full variable domain reads GAGVSQSPSNKVTEKGKDVELRCDPISGHTALYWYRQSLGQGLEFLIYFQGNSAPDKSGLPSDRFSAERTGGSVSTLTIQRTQQEDSAVYLCASSSQGGISNQPQRFGDGTRLSIL.

This clonotype occurred many times. V gene TRBV2 combines with J gene TRBJ1-6; TRBD1 matches at 7 bases. The length of the CDR3 is 15 residues. Germline lookup yields CDR1 SNHLY and CDR2 FYNNEI. J gave up 7 bases and V 4 bases, and 7 bases lay outside the gene matches. CDR3 nucleotides: TGTGCCAGCAGTGGAGAACAGGGGCACAATTCACCCCTCCACTTT. As protein: CASSGEQGHNSPLHF.

This chain uses TRBV7-9 with TRBJ2-6; weak D call: TRBD1 (5 bases). The CDR3 covers 15 residues. V gave up 6 bases and J gave up 0 bases, with 9 bases separating them. Germline V gives CDR1 SEHNR, CDR2 FQNEAQ (reference sequence). The CDR3 bases are TGTGCCAGCAGACGTCAGGGCTCTGGGGCCAACGTCCTGACTTTC. It translates to CASRRQGSGANVLTF.

V usage is TRBV6-6 and J usage is TRBJ2-7; 9 bases match TRBD2. J was trimmed by 5 bases and V by 5 bases; bases with no gene match: 13. The germline gives CDR1 MNHNY, CDR2 SVGAGI (reference sequence). The CDR3 covers 16 residues. The DNA of the CDR3 is TGTGCCAGCAGTCCTTTGAGACTTAGCGGGAGCCACGAGCAGTACTTC. Protein product: CASSPLRLSGSHEQYF.